This TCR beta chain was sequenced for a study of CD8+ T cells in alopecia areata. Treatment indicated: oral pan-JAK inhibitor, 5-10 mg twice daily. Trimming shortened V by 5 bases and J by 6 bases, and 5 bases separated the two germline ends. The CDR3 runs 11 residues. Per germline, CDR1 MDHEN and CDR2 SYDVKM. The sequencing template was cDNA reverse transcribed from extracted RNA. Produced via immunoSEQ multiplex PCR; TCRdb's table is partial and in-frame only. The sample consists of 90,000 to 100,000 clones, 60% to 65% of them appearing once. The starting material was CD8+ T cells sorted from blood, obtained at week 4, from a patient treated with tofacitinib. This TCR was sampled from a human donor with alopecia areata. The rearrangement uses TRBV28 and TRBJ2-1; no definite D call. CDR3 sequence reads: CASSRINEQFF. The CDR3 DNA follows: TGTGCCAGCAGTCGCATCAATGAGCAGTTCTTC.